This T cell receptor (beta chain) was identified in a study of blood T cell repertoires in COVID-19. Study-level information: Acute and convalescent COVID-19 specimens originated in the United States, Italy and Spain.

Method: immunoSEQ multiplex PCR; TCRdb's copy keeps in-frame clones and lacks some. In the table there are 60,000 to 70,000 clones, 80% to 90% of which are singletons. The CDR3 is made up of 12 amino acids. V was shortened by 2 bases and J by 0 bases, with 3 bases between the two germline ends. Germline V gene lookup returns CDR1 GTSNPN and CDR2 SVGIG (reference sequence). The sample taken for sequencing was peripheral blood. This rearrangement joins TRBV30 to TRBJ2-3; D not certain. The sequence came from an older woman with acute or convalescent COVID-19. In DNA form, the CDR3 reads TGTGCCTGGAGTCCTAGCACAGATACGCAGTATTTT. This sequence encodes CAWSPSTDTQYF.